One sample yielded the 5 T cell receptor beta chains listed below, sequenced in a study of read filtering for tumor transcriptome and immune sequencing. This library used approximately 390 ng RNA and molecular barcoded adaptors spanning alpha/delta and beta/gamma chains. TCRdb recomputed calls from the reads with MiXCR, one row per CDR3 protein. The table includes some 130,000 distinct CDR3 sequences, 13% detected once. Sequenced material: a population of CD138-negative cells sorted from bone marrow. The receptors were gathered from a donor aged 40 or older with multiple myeloma.

The V and J genes are TRBV30 and TRBJ2-5; tentative D call: TRBD2 (5 bases). The CDR3 length is 16 residues. V lost 7 bases and J lost 2, with 23 bases in between. CDR1 is GTSNPN and CDR2 is SVGIG in the germline V gene (reference sequence). The DNA of the CDR3 is TGTGCCTACGGCCGAGGGCAGGACCCTCTTCAAGAGACCCAGTACTTC. Protein product: CAYGRGQDPLQETQYF.

This clonotype was seen repeatedly, ten times or more. The gene calls are TRBV29-1 and TRBJ2-1; TRBD1 might be the D (6 bases). The germline CDR1 and CDR2 sequences are SQVTM and ANQGSEA. The length of the CDR3 is 10 residues. V gave up 6 bases and J gave up 9 bases, with 9 bases separating them. CDR3 amino acids: CSVYRVEQFF. The CDR3 DNA reads TGCAGCGTCTACAGGGTTGAGCAGTTCTTC.

This clonotype was counted many times. V is TRBV7-8 and J is TRBJ1-1; no reliable D call. The germline V gene encodes CDR1 SGHVS and CDR2 FQNEAQ. The V gene lost 3 bases and the J gene lost 3 bases, with 14 bases spanning the gap. CDR3 length: 15 residues. This CDR3 is CASSLRESRYTEAFF. Written as DNA, the CDR3 is TGTGCCAGCAGCTTGAGGGAGAGTAGATACACTGAAGCTTTCTTT.

This clonotype was detected many times. The V and J genes are TRBV7-9 and TRBJ2-2; D is uncertain. CDR3 size: 12 residues. The V and J ends lost 1 base and 7 bases respectively, with 4 bases between them. Germline loops: CDR1 SEHNR, CDR2 FQNEAQ (reference sequence). CDR3 sequence reads: CASSLVFGELFF. The CDR3 DNA follows: TGTGCCAGCAGCTTAGTGTTCGGGGAGCTGTTTTTT.

The table lists this clonotype with many counts. The chain uses TRBV4-1 and TRBJ1-1, with D tentatively TRBD1 (6 bases). Germline V gene data show CDR1 as MGHRA and CDR2 as YSYEKL. The CDR3 spans 13 residues. Trimming removed 4 bases from V and 4 bases from J, with 10 bases in between. The CDR3 bases are TGCGCCAGCAGCCTCGGGGGCCGCACTGAAGCTTTCTTT. Translated, it gives CASSLGGRTEAFF.